This T cell receptor (beta chain) appears in the sequencing data of a study of cytomegalovirus exposure and HLA in healthy donors (dated by TCRdb to 2015 to 2018). Background for the entire study: In an earlier analysis of 587 of the donors, approximately 260 Gb of sequence data and 90 million to 120 million unique TCR beta sequences from about 179 million T cells were reported. An early release that covered several hundred HLA-typed donors contained approximately 300 gigabases of sequencing data and about 93 million unique TCR sequences. Of the 350 to 450 genotyped donors, approximately 80% were placed in the genetic ancestry cluster associated with self-reported Caucasian donors. The study aimed to test whether cataloging public T cell receptors could reveal signatures of past pathogen exposure. Using immunosequencing, the study profiled T cell repertoires from roughly 650 subjects and related those repertoires to cytomegalovirus serostatus. A separate validation cohort of some 130 different subjects was used in addition to the 666-subject first cohort. The study combined high-throughput TCR immunosequencing, statistical association of individual TCRs with disease status, and machine learning to predict cytomegalovirus infection status. A later analysis re-examined previously published TCR beta repertoires from 610 or so donors and added high-resolution HLA genotyping to investigate patterns of TCR occurrence. Rather than using new phenotypic data, the later analysis identified candidate immune exposures from TCR beta sequences and from how often those sequences occurred across donors. In an earlier analysis of 550 to 700 of the donors, high-throughput TCR beta sequencing was used to judge whether each TCR beta V gene segment behaved as functional or pseudogenic. Alongside the repertoire data, information on donor age, sex, ethnicity and CMV serostatus was compiled. In a later genetic analysis, genome-wide SNP genotypes for about 60% of the 666 donors were used, and that subset was treated as a discovery cohort. All discovery cohort repertoires had been generated using a single sequencing platform. HLA typing included class I and class II loci at four-digit resolution. Typing coverage differed by locus: A, B, C, DRB1 and DQB1 were typed in about 629-640 donors, DQA1 in 500 to 550, DPA1 in nearly 610, and DPB1 in just under 480. Roughly 5 DR-DQ haplotypes were handled as single units for association and clustering, since linkage in the cohort was strong. Among approximately 370 genotyped donors of the cohort, an average of around 250,000 unique TCR beta nucleotide sequences was sequenced per donor, of which roughly 17% were non-productive. Beyond this particular receptor, the publication reports: Compared with equally common non-associated chains, HLA-associated TCR beta chains in a later analysis were more clonally expanded and had lower generation probabilities. According to a later analysis, most CMV-associated TCR beta chains appeared to be HLA-restricted, and the HLA associations seemed to be driven largely by CMV exposure. Immune exposure information for the cohort was limited to CMV serostatus. This cohort had only TCR beta chains sequenced, and the lack of alpha or paired-chain data limited which features could be detected. Because counts were too low, about 17 rarely observed V segments, including chromosome 9 orphons, were excluded from the earlier analysis of 587 of the donors. A later genetic analysis associated a missense DCLRE1C variant with V-gene and J-gene trimming of TCR beta chains, and an independent cohort replicated the association. Correlated functional status among segregating V segments might be attributable to linkage disequilibrium, but an unknown experimental factor could not be ruled out. According to a later analysis, parvovirus B19, influenza, CMV and Epstein-Barr virus appeared linked to several top co-occurrence clusters. The presence/absence analyses assumed that sequencing depth was roughly uniform across donors, and that assumption may not be true. Most TCR sequences were observed very rarely across donors, whereas some public TCRs were present in many individuals. A cluster of highly shared sequence variants was judged likely to represent a technical artifact of the sequencing pipeline. A total of roughly 160 TCR beta chains were listed by the study as associated with cytomegalovirus. HLA typing was unavailable for some donors at each locus, so association tests used only the typed subset. Strong co-occurrence of HLA alleles, especially DR and DQ, made assigning TCR associations to individual alleles difficult. A few of the identified cytomegalovirus-associated TCR beta chains were confirmed in vitro to be specific for cytomegalovirus antigens. A further reported finding was that TCR beta sequences accurately predicted the HLA-A and HLA-B alleles for most subjects in the first cohort. A later analysis found that TCR association rates varied across HLA loci, with DRB1 alleles showing the most associated TCRs and HLA-C alleles the fewest. According to a later genetic analysis, donors in an Asian-associated ancestry cluster had fewer N-insertions in productive TCRs than the approximately 630-donor mean. The authors suggested that the approach could potentially be extended to other disease states and immunological phenotypes. Cytomegalovirus status was reported to be diagnosed by the classifier with high specificity and sensitivity in both the original and validation cohorts. Broadly in line with IMGT annotations, most TCR beta V segments showed up in productive rearrangements about 87% or about 30% of the time in an earlier analysis of 450 to 750 of the donors. At a false discovery rate of 0.05, a later analysis linked some 17,000 TCR beta sequences to specific HLA alleles.

Regarding this clone: This receptor's antigen is unknown. There are no base qualities to consult, and no much larger clone falls within one base.

The cohort was made up of under 800 healthy bone marrow donors. At the time of sampling, all cohort members were nominally healthy, though unrecorded immune exposures were likely present. The donor was CMV seropositive and was included in the group of 300 or so seropositive cohort members. Each donor provided a peripheral blood sample, and peripheral blood mononuclear cells were used for TCR beta sequencing. The Qiagen DNeasy Blood Extraction Kit was used to extract genomic DNA from the blood cell samples. Preparation of the library involved the immunoSEQ multiplex PCR assay. For the multiplex PCR, a mixture combining 60 forward primers for TCR Vbeta segments and 13 reverse primers for TCR Jbeta segments was used. The CDR3 region of rearranged TCR beta genes was amplified from genomic DNA with a multiplex PCR assay. The Illumina HiSeq System was used to sequence the amplified TCR beta libraries as 87-base-pair reads. In the paper's pipeline: In a later analysis, tens of millions of unique TCR beta chains were counted across the roughly 670 repertoires, and roughly 9.9 million of these chains were shared by at least two donors. Raw reads were error-corrected and collapsed into unique sequences by a nearest-neighbor algorithm in which closely related sequences were merged to remove PCR and sequencing errors. V, D and J gene segments were assigned by aligning CDR3 sequences to IMGT reference sequences. For a sequence to be retained, a match of at least six nucleotides was required to both a V gene segment and a J gene segment. Rearrangements were classified as productive when the CDR3 lacked stop codons and remained in frame with V and J, and all other rearrangements were classified as non-productive. Following IMGT convention, CDR3 was defined as the stretch from the second conserved V-encoded cysteine to the conserved J-encoded phenylalanine. The earlier analysis of a few hundred of the donors excluded sequences that lacked an unambiguous match to a single V gene segment. In an earlier analysis of about 590 of the donors, a V segment was called functional when productive rearrangements were above 56.7%, and segregating when the standard deviation between donors exceeded 5%. To diagnose cytomegalovirus status from the catalog of TCR beta chain sequences, a statistical classification framework was built. In a later analysis, TCR nucleotide sequences were compared against IMGT/GENE-DB human TR gene sequences so that V and J genes could be assigned. A later analysis assigned CDR3 sequences and most-parsimonious VDJ recombination scenarios with the TCRdist pipeline. In a later analysis, every TCR beta chain was defined by the combination of its CDR3 amino acid sequence and its V-gene family, and reads without a unique V-gene family were dropped. As a way to deal with suspected cross-contamination and a sequencing artifact, a later analysis dropped under 600 nucleotide sequences that were highly shared and had low generation probability. In a later analysis, a clonal expansion index for each public chain was calculated from normalized within-repertoire ranks of inferred template counts. In a later analysis, generation probabilities were computed with a VDJ recombination model fitted to out-of-frame rearrangements, and the resulting probabilities were checked against IGoR. In a later analysis, TCR-TCR, TCR-HLA and TCR-CMV co-occurrence was scored with hypergeometric tests, and a repertoire-size bias correction was applied to TCR pairs. A later analysis estimated false discovery rates by permuting HLA or CMV assignments 20 times. In a later analysis, co-occurring TCRs were grouped using DBSCAN, and TCRdist sequence similarity was added for clustering within HLA-allele-positive subsets. For co-occurrence clustering, repertoires with fewer than 30,000 or more than 120,000 public chains were excluded, along with four or five repertoires with anomalous nucleotide sharing. The table was pulled from immuneACCESS by TCRdb, which kept in-frame rearrangements only. Such tables lose some clones; where checked, under half of the loss comes from unresolved V genes, and the rest has no known cause. From that table come the V and J calls and clone size; the DNA was used to work out D and trimming. This sample lists around 100,000 clones; roughly three quarters were detected once. About a tenth of the sample lies in the top ten.

This clonotype originated in a woman in her late teens or twenties in good health and CMV-seropositive. The sample consisted of PBMCs.

The CDR3 is CASSESTGGGRAFF. The DNA is TGTGCCAGCAGTGAATCGACAGGGGGTGGGAGAGCTTTCTTT. The rearranged segments are TRBV25-1 and TRBJ1-1, and 9 junction bases match TRBD1. Its CDR3 holds 14 amino acids, cysteine through phenylalanine. Only the CDR3 DNA stays, 42 bases, in frame from base 1. The junction shows trimming of 1 base on V and 10 bases on J, and the gene matches do not reach 7 bases of it. The germline V gene yields MGHDK for CDR1 and SYGVNS for CDR2.